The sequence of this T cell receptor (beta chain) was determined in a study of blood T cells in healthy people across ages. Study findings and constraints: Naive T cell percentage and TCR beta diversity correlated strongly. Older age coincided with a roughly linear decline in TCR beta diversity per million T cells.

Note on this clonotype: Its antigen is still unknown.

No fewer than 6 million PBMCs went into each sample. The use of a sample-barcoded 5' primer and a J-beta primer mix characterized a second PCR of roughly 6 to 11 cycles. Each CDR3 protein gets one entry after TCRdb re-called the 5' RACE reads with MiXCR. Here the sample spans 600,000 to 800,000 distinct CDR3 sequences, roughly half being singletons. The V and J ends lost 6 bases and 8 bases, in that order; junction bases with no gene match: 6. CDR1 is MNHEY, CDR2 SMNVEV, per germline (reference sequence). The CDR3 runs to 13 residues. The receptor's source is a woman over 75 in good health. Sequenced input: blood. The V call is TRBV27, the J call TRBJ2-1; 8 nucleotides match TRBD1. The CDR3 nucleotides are TGTGCCAGCAGGCTTCAGGGGGCGTATGAGCAGTTCTTC. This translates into CASRLQGAYEQFF.